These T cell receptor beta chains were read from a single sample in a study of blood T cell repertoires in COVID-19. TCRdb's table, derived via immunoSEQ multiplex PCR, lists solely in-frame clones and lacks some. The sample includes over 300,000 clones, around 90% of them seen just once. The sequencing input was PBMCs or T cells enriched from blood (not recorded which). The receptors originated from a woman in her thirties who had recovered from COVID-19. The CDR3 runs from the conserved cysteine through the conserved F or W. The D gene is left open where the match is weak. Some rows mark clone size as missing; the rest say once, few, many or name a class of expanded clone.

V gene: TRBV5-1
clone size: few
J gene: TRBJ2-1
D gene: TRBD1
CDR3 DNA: TGCGCCAGCAACCCCGGGACAGGCACCTACAATGAGCAGTTCTTC
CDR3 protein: CASNPGTGTYNEQFF

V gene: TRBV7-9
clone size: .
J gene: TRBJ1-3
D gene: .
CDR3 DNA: TGTGCCAGCAGCCTCAGGGCTGCTGGAAACACCATATATTTT
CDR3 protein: CASSLRAAGNTIYF

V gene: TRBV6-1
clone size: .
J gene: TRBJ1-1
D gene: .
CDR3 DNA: TGTGCCAGCAGTGAAGGGTTCGGGGACACTGAAGCTTTCTTT
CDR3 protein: CASSEGFGDTEAFF

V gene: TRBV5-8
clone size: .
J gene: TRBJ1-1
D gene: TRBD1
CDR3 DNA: TGTGCCAGCAGCTTGTTACCGGGACAGAGAACGAACACTGAAGCTTTCTTT
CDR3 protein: CASSLLPGQRTNTEAFF

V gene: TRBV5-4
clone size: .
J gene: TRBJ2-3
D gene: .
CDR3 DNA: TGTGCCAGCAGCTTGGCGAGGGATCAAGAATCGACAGATACGCAGTATTTT
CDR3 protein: CASSLARDQESTDTQYF

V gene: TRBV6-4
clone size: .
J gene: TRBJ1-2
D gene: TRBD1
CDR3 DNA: TGTGCCAGCAGTCCCGGACAGGGGGCAAACTTTTATGGCTACACCTTC
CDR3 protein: CASSPGQGANFYGYTF

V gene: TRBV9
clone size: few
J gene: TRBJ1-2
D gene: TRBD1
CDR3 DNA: TGTGCCAGCAGCGCCCCCGGGACAGGGGGACCCAACTATGGCTACACCTTC
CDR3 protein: CASSAPGTGGPNYGYTF

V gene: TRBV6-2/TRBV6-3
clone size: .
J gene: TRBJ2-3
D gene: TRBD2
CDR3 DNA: TGTGCCAGCAGTTACCCGGGACTAGCAGGGGATACGCAGTATTTT
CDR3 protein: CASSYPGLAGDTQYF

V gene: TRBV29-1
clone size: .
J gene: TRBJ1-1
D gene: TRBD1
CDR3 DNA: TGCAGCGCTCTGACAGGGCAAGGAACTGAAGCTTTCTTT
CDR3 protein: CSALTGQGTEAFF

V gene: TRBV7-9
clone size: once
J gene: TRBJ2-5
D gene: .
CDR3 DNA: TGTGCCAGCAGCTTAGGGGACTTCGCCCCCTTTTACCAAGAGACCCAGTACTTC
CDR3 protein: CASSLGDFAPFYQETQYF

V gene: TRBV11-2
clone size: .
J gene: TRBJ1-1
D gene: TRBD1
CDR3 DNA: TGTGCCAGCAGCTTCGGGACAGCGAACACTGAAGCTTTCTTT
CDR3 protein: CASSFGTANTEAFF

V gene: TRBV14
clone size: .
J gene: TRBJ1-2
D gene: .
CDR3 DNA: TGTGCCAGCAGCCAAGGGTATAGCTATGGCTACACCTTC
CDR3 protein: CASSQGYSYGYTF

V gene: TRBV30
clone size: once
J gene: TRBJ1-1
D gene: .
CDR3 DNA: TGTGCCTGGAGTGTACGATGGACGGACACAACTATGAACACTGAAGCTTTCTTT
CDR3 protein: CAWSVRWTDTTMNTEAFF

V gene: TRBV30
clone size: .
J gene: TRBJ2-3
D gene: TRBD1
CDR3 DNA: TGTGCCTGGAGCGATCTCCGACAGGGGAGCATAGATACGCAGTATTTT
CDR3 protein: CAWSDLRQGSIDTQYF

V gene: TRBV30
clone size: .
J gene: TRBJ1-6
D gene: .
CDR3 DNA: TGTGCCTGGAGTGTAGGCAGCTCCGGGGGATCTTCACCCCTCCACTTT
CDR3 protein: CAWSVGSSGGSSPLHF

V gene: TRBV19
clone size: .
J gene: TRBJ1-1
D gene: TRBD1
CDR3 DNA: TGTGCCAGTAGTATGGGAGGACAGGGGATCACTGAAGCTTTCTTT
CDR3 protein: CASSMGGQGITEAFF

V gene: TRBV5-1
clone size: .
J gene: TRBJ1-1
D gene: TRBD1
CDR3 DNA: TGCGCCAGCAGCTTGGTGGGGACAGTGAACACTGAAGCTTTCTTT
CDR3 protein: CASSLVGTVNTEAFF

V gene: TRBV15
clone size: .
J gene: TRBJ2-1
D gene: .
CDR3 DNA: TGTGCCACCAGCAACTCCCCCCAGGGTTCGGAGGAGCAGTTCTTC
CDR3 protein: CATSNSPQGSEEQFF

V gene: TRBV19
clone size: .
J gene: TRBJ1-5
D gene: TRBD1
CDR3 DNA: TGTGCCAGTAGTATTATGGGACAGAGCAATCAGCCCCAGCATTTT
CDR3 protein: CASSIMGQSNQPQHF

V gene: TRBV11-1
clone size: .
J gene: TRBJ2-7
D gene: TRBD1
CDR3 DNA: TGTGCCAGCAGCTTCCGAACAGGGGCGGGCGAGCAGTACTTC
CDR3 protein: CASSFRTGAGEQYF